Following are 15 T cell receptor beta chains from one sample sequenced in a study of shared T cell receptors in the human thymus. Sequencing used immunoSEQ multiplex PCR; TCRdb keeps in-frame clones, though not all of them. The data hold hundreds of thousands of clones, with more than 70% observed a single time. The same data also contributed to another study, on human thymus T cells.

Source material: thymocytes. These receptors came from a boy younger than two with a congenital heart defect.

The chain combines TRBV6-1 with TRBJ1-6; unclear D gene. Per germline, CDR1 MNHNS and CDR2 SASEGT. This CDR3 has 17 amino acids. V lost 2 bases and J 7 bases, leaving 18 bases between the germline ends. The CDR3 protein is CASSETARPTINSPLHF. The CDR3 DNA reads TGTGCCAGCAGTGAAACGGCCAGGCCGACCATCAATTCACCCCTCCACTTT.

This sequence joins TRBV6-5 and TRBJ1-5; possibly TRBD1 for D (5 bases). The CDR3 extends over 14 amino acids. Trimming took off 5 bases at V and 4 bases at J, with 12 bases between the two ends. Germline V gene data show CDR1 as MNHEY and CDR2 as SVGAGI. The CDR3 DNA reads as TGTGCCAGCAGTACGGGACTGCTAAATCAGCCCCAGCATTTT. It encodes CASSTGLLNQPQHF.

CDR3 sequence (DNA): TGCGCCAGCAGCTTGGTTGGCAACGAGCAGTACTTC. Amino acids: CASSLVGNEQYF. The chain recombines TRBV5-1 with TRBJ2-7; D remains ambiguous. This CDR3 is built from 12 residues. Germline CDR1 is SGHRS and CDR2 is YFSETQ. Trimming took 0 bases from V and 5 from J, leaving 6 bases between them.

The chain links TRBV5-6 to TRBJ1-1; 7 nucleotides agree with TRBD1. The CDR3 is made up of 15 amino acids. The germline gives CDR1 SGHDT, CDR2 YYEEEE. Unmatched junction bases numbered 12, after V lost 0 bases and J lost 10 bases. The CDR3 region is CASSLGPGQDPRAFF. CDR3 sequence (DNA): TGTGCCAGCAGCTTGGGGCCTGGACAGGATCCCCGAGCTTTCTTT. Combining the CDR3 with reference TRBV5-6 and TRBJ1-1 gives the whole variable domain DAGVTQSPTHLIKTRGQQVTLRCSPKSGHDTVSWYQQALGQGPQFIFQYYEEEERQRGNFPDRFSGHQFPNYSSELNVNALLLGDSALYLCASSLGPGQDPRAFFGQGTRLTVV.

This clone was counted a single time. The V gene is TRBV7-8, the J gene TRBJ1-3; possible D gene TRBD1, 5 bases. The CDR3 runs to 16 residues. V lost 5 bases and J lost 1, with 15 bases in between. Germline-derived CDR1 and CDR2 are SGHVS and FQNEAQ. The CDR3 sequence is CASSPDSLESGNTIYF. DNA for the CDR3: TGTGCCAGCAGCCCTGACAGCCTTGAATCTGGAAACACCATATATTTT.

This chain joins TRBV5-4 and TRBJ1-4; perhaps TRBD1 as D (6 bases). The germline V gene has CDR1 SGHNT and CDR2 YYREEE (reference sequence). The CDR3 sequence is 18 residues long. Trimming left V 2 bases short and J 0 bases short, with 17 bases between. The CDR3 region has the DNA TGTGCCAGCAGCTTTTTTTCGACAGGAGAATCAACTAATGAAAAACTGTTTTTT. Its protein product is CASSFFSTGESTNEKLFF. Filled out from reference TRBV5-4 and TRBJ1-4, the complete variable domain reads ETGVTQSPTHLIKTRGQQVTLRCSSQSGHNTVSWYQQALGQGPQFIFQYYREEENGRGNFPPRFSGLQFPNYSSELNVNALELDDSALYLCASSFFSTGESTNEKLFFGSGTQLSVL.

This clone was counted once. The rearrangement links TRBV28 to TRBJ2-1, with 7 bases fitting TRBD2. V lost 3 bases to trimming and J lost 4 bases; unmatched junction nucleotides: 6. The CDR3 loop spans 15 amino acids. Germline-derived CDR1 and CDR2 are MDHEN and SYDVKM. The chain's CDR3 is CASSFTGGWYNEQFF. Written as DNA, the CDR3 is TGTGCCAGCAGTTTTACGGGAGGATGGTACAATGAGCAGTTCTTC. Variable domain in full (rest from reference TRBV28 and TRBJ2-1): DVKVTQSSRYLVKRTGEKVFLECVQDMDHENMFWYRQDPGLGLRLIYFSYDVKMKEKGDIPEGYSVSREKKERFSLILESASTNQTSMYLCASSFTGGWYNEQFFGPGTRLTVL.

The chain combines TRBV4-3 with TRBJ2-7; 15 nucleotides match TRBD2. Germline V gives CDR1 LGHNA, CDR2 YSLEER. Trimming removed 4 bases from V and 5 bases from J; junction bases left unmatched: 12. This CDR3 contains 18 residues. CDR3 sequence reads: CASSLGTSGGPPIHEQYF. In DNA form, the CDR3 reads TGCGCCAGCAGCCTCGGGACTAGCGGGGGGCCACCAATCCACGAGCAGTACTTC.

This clone has only one observation. The rearrangement uses TRBV28 and TRBJ1-5, with 7 bases that match TRBD1. The germline V gene has CDR1 MDHEN and CDR2 SYDVKM. V dropped 6 bases and J dropped 6; count of bases not matched to a gene: 20. The CDR3 extends over 18 amino acids. Written as DNA, the CDR3 is TGTGCCAGCAGACTACAGGGGCGGCCCCCGCATTTGGGTCAGCCCCAGCATTTT. It specifies CASRLQGRPPHLGQPQHF.

CDR3 sequence reads: CASSRPQGGNSPLHF. CDR3 bases: TGTGCCAGCAGCCGACCCCAGGGGGGAAATTCACCCCTCCACTTT. The chain links TRBV7-9 to TRBJ1-6, with 7 bases lining up with TRBD1. This CDR3 comprises 15 residues. Trimming at V came to 5 bases and at J to 7 bases, leaving 8 bases not matched to a gene. Germline V gives CDR1 SEHNR, CDR2 FQNEAQ (reference sequence).

This clone has only a few counts. The genes are TRBV18 and TRBJ2-7; D possibly corresponds to TRBD1 (6 bases). The CDR3 is made up of 16 amino acids. Germline CDR1 and CDR2: KGHSH and LQKENI. The V end lost 2 bases, the J end lost 3 bases, and 17 bases lay between the germline ends. The CDR3 here is CASSPTYRDKNYEQYF. Here the CDR3 DNA reads TGTGCCAGCTCACCAACCTACCGGGACAAAAACTACGAGCAGTACTTC.

The chain recombines TRBV28 with TRBJ1-4; possibly TRBD1 for D (5 bases). The length of the CDR3 is 17 residues. Germline-derived CDR1 and CDR2 are MDHEN and SYDVKM. With 0 bases removed from V and 5 bases from J, the gap between germline ends came to 16 bases. CDR3 loop: CASSLCSGGTVNEKLFF. The CDR3 DNA is TGTGCCAGCAGTTTATGTTCGGGGGGGACGGTAAATGAAAAACTGTTTTTT.

The chain has TRBV30 and TRBJ2-5; 7 nucleotides align to TRBD1. CDR1 and CDR2 (germline): GTSNPN, SVGIG (reference sequence). After removal of 5 bases from V and 1 base from J, the junction contained 7 bases not matched to a gene. The CDR3 runs 14 residues. The CDR3 DNA is TGTGCCTGGTGGGACAGATCTTTCCAAGAGACCCAGTACTTC. Its protein is CAWWDRSFQETQYF. Full variable domain (remainder filled in from reference TRBV30 and TRBJ2-5): SQTIHQWPATLVQPVGSPLSLECTVEGTSNPNLYWYRQAAGRGLQLLFYSVGIGQISSEVPQNLSASRPQDRQFILSSKKLLLSDSGFYLCAWWDRSFQETQYFGPGTRLLVL.

The CDR3 here is CASRPSPGTSFNEQFF. DNA for the CDR3: TGTGCCAGCAGACCCTCACCCGGGACTAGCTTTAATGAGCAGTTCTTC. The gene calls are TRBV27 and TRBJ2-1, with TRBD2 matching 9 bases. Unmatched junction bases numbered 13, after V lost 6 bases and J lost 7 bases. This CDR3 spans 16 amino acids. CDR1 is MNHEY and CDR2 is SMNVEV in the germline V gene (reference sequence).

The rearrangement joins TRBV6-1 to TRBJ2-5; 14 bases align to TRBD2. This CDR3 spans 21 amino acids. V lost 0 bases, J lost 1 base, and 13 bases stayed unmatched. CDR1 is MNHNS, CDR2 SASEGT, per germline. CDR3 sequence: CASSEAAGTSGGWALQETQYF. DNA for the CDR3: TGTGCCAGCAGTGAAGCTGCGGGGACTAGCGGGGGATGGGCCCTCCAAGAGACCCAGTACTTC.